This T cell receptor (beta chain) was sequenced in a study of CD8+ T cells in alopecia areata. General study findings and limits: Compared with normal scalp, lesional scalp had higher clonality and more expanded CD8+ clones.

This clone occurred a few times. Its antigen is currently unknown. CDR3 size: 15 residues. Trimming at V came to 3 bases and at J to 4 bases, leaving 5 bases not matched to a gene. Germline V gene data show CDR1 as SGDLS and CDR2 as YYNGEE. Sequencing relied on a cDNA template that was reverse transcribed from extracted RNA. Measured with immunoSEQ multiplex PCR; TCRdb has only the in-frame clones, and not every one. The data hold about 110,000 clones, with 45% to 70% observed a single time. The sequence derives from a human donor in good health. V usage is TRBV9 and J usage is TRBJ1-3; 9 positions agree with TRBD1. The specimen was CD8+ T cells sorted from blood. CDR3 sequence: CASSDGQGTGNTIYF. The CDR3 coding sequence is TGTGCCAGCAGCGACGGACAGGGGACCGGAAACACCATATATTTT.